Below are 29 T cell receptor beta chains sequenced from a single sample in a study of T-cell memory formation after mild COVID-19. TCRdb re-derived calls from the 5' RACE reads in MiXCR, one entry per CDR3 protein. Of some 490,000 distinct CDR3 sequences listed, 15% to 20% were seen once; the top ten hold 9% to 15%. Sequenced: PBMCs or a T cell subset sorted from them (not recorded which). These receptor sequences come from an adult woman who had mild COVID-19 (a few samples of this study predate the infection). Cell type and time point are not known.

This CDR3 reads CASSLAGVGSGANVLTF. The CDR3 DNA reads TGCGCCAGCAGCTTGGCAGGGGTCGGCTCTGGGGCCAACGTCCTGACTTTC. J is TRBJ2-6 and V is TRBV5-1, with a possible D match to TRBD1 (6 bases). This CDR3 spans 17 amino acids. Per germline, CDR1 SGHRS and CDR2 YFSETQ. V shed 0 bases and J shed 0 bases, with 10 bases lying between them.

This clonotype was recorded a few times. The genes are TRBV7-2 and TRBJ2-3; 8 bases are a match to TRBD1. Trimming cost V 5 bases and J 7 bases; bases outside gene matches: 11. The CDR3 loop spans 15 amino acids. Germline CDR1 and CDR2: SGHTA and FQGNSA. The CDR3 region has the DNA TGTGCCAGCAGCCCCCGAGGGACAGGCCCCTATACGCAGTATTTT. The encoded protein is CASSPRGTGPYTQYF.

CDR3 in amino acids: CASSPDDLRAFF. The CDR3 coding sequence is TGTGCCAGCTCACCAGACGATCTGAGAGCTTTCTTT. This chain links TRBV18 with TRBJ1-1, with D hard to call. The CDR3 is made up of 12 amino acids. V dropped 2 bases and J dropped 10 bases, with 11 bases sitting between them. Germline V gene sequence: CDR1 KGHSH, CDR2 LQKENI.

This clonotype was counted only a few times. The chain recombines TRBV7-6 with TRBJ2-5; D unclear. Trimming took 7 bases from V and 1 from J, leaving 16 bases between them. This CDR3 spans 15 amino acids. The germline V gene encodes CDR1 SGHVS and CDR2 FNYEAQ. The CDR3 DNA reads TGTGCCAGCACTTTCCAAGCCGGATTCCAAGAGACCCAGTACTTC. This codes for CASTFQAGFQETQYF.

V usage is TRBV11-3 and J usage is TRBJ2-5; a possible D gene is TRBD2 (6 bases). Germline CDR1 reads SGHNT; CDR2 reads YENEEA. Trimming removed 0 bases at V and 0 bases at J, with 14 bases between. The CDR3 consists of 17 residues. For the CDR3, the DNA is TGTGCCAGCAGCTTAGAAGGAGGGGCCATCCACCAAGAGACCCAGTACTTC. It is translated as CASSLEGGAIHQETQYF.

The sample holds many counts of this clonotype. The chain couples TRBV6-2 or TRBV6-3 to TRBJ2-1; weak D call: TRBD2 (5 bases). With 6 bases removed from V and 3 bases from J, the gap between germline ends came to 18 bases. There are 16 residues in the CDR3. In germline, CDR1 is MNHEY, CDR2 SVGEGT. CDR3 DNA sequence: TGTGCCAGCAGAACCCCATCCGGCGGGCTCTACAATGAGCAGTTCTTC. Its translation is CASRTPSGGLYNEQFF.

The chain couples TRBV19 to TRBJ1-5; unclear D gene. This CDR3 is 18 amino acids long. The V gene lost 0 bases and the J gene lost 2 bases, with 17 bases spanning the gap. The germline gives CDR1 LNHDA, CDR2 SQIVND (reference sequence). As DNA, the CDR3 is TGTGCCAGTAGTATAGATCTATGGACCCCCGGGGGCAATCAGCCCCAGCATTTT. Translated: CASSIDLWTPGGNQPQHF.

The chain uses TRBV20-1 and TRBJ2-1, with D perhaps being TRBD1 or TRBD2 (6 bases each). The V end was cut by 6 bases, the J end by 7 bases, with 22 bases between. The CDR3 spans 15 residues. Germline CDR1 and CDR2: DFQATT and SNEGSKA (reference sequence). The CDR3 coding sequence is TGCAGTGCCGGAAGAGGGGGGAGTAATTATAATGAGCAGTTCTTC. It encodes CSAGRGGSNYNEQFF.

This clonotype was picked up one time. The CDR3 carries no conserved terminal phenylalanine or tryptophan, so it likely arises from a read error. The genes are TRBV7-3 and TRBJ1-1; D perhaps matches TRBD1 (6 bases). The CDR3 totals 14 residues. Germline assignment: CDR1 SGHTA and CDR2 FQGTGA. V was cut by 5 bases and J by 3 bases, with 13 bases left in between. The CDR3 protein is CASSPTGGYTEAFY. The CDR3 region has the DNA TGTGCCAGCAGCCCGACTGGGGGCTACACTGAAGCTTTCTAT.

J is TRBJ2-7 and V is TRBV9, with a tentative D call TRBD2 (5 bases). With 4 bases removed from V and 4 bases from J, the gap between germline ends came to 12 bases. Germline V gives CDR1 SGDLS, CDR2 YYNGEE. There are 13 residues in the CDR3. CDR3 region: CASSPSPGYEQYF. The CDR3, as DNA: TGTGCCAGCAGCCCCTCTCCGGGGTACGAGCAGTACTTC. Complete variable domain (other parts from reference TRBV9 and TRBJ2-7): DSGVTQTPKHLITATGQRVTLRCSPRSGDLSVYWYQQSLDQGLQFLIQYYNGEERAKGNILERFSAQQFPDLHSELNLSSLELGDSALYFCASSPSPGYEQYFGPGTRLTVT.

The chain uses TRBV20-1 and TRBJ2-1; 8 nucleotides line up with TRBD2. Germline values: CDR1 DFQATT, CDR2 SNEGSKA (reference sequence). This CDR3 comprises 15 residues. The V segment lost 0 bases and the J segment 7 bases; nucleotides outside the gene matches: 8. The CDR3 region has the DNA TGCAGTGCTAGAGACTCCGCGGGACTAGGAAATGAGCAGTTCTTC. Protein: CSARDSAGLGNEQFF.

This clonotype has only one observation. This rearrangement joins TRBV7-9 to TRBJ1-5, with TRBD1 matching over 10 bases. Germline values: CDR1 SEHNR, CDR2 FQNEAQ (reference sequence). Trimming at V came to 5 bases and at J to 6 bases, leaving 7 bases not matched to a gene. The CDR3 length is 15 residues. CDR3: CASSTGTGVLQPQHF. The DNA of the CDR3 is TGTGCCAGCAGCACCGGGACAGGGGTTCTTCAGCCCCAGCATTTT.

The chain joins TRBV6-5 to TRBJ1-1; maybe TRBD1 (5 bases). Germline values: CDR1 MNHEY, CDR2 SVGAGI. V was shortened by 5 bases and J by 10 bases, with 14 bases between the two germline ends. The CDR3 has 12 residues. CDR3 residues: CASSKDSGTAFF. The DNA for the CDR3 is TGTGCCAGCAGTAAGGACTCAGGGACAGCTTTCTTT.

The rearrangement links TRBV12-3 or TRBV12-4 to TRBJ2-1; D uncertain. This CDR3 is built from 13 residues. Trimming took off 6 bases at V and 8 bases at J, with 14 bases between the two ends. CDR3 protein: CASSYLRGYEQFF. CDR3 in DNA: TGTGCCAGCAGCTACCTGCGTGGTTATGAGCAGTTCTTC.

The chain is built from TRBV2 and TRBJ2-2; 8 nucleotides align to TRBD2. The J segment lost 0 bases and the V segment lost 8 bases, leaving 8 bases of the junction unmatched. CDR3 length: 16 residues. Germline CDR1 and CDR2: SNHLY and FYNNEI. This CDR3 reads CASLGLAGSNTGELFF. For the CDR3, the DNA is TGTGCCAGCTTGGGGCTAGCGGGCTCGAACACCGGGGAGCTGTTTTTT.

The V call is TRBV7-2, the J call TRBJ2-5; either TRBD1 or TRBD2 may supply D (5 bases each). This CDR3 is built from 13 residues. V was trimmed by 3 bases and J by 4 bases, leaving 9 bases between them. Germline V gene data show CDR1 as SGHTA and CDR2 as FQGNSA. The CDR3, as DNA: TGTGCCAGCAGCTTTACGGGGCCAGAGACCCAGTACTTC. Protein: CASSFTGPETQYF.

The V and J genes are TRBV6-5 and TRBJ2-1, with 8 bases matching TRBD1. This CDR3 has 15 residues. V dropped 2 bases and J dropped 7; count of bases not matched to a gene: 7. Germline assignment: CDR1 MNHEY and CDR2 SVGAGI. This CDR3 is CASSYDRGNLNEQFF. The CDR3 DNA reads TGTGCCAGCAGTTACGACAGGGGTAATCTAAATGAGCAGTTCTTC.

The gene calls are TRBV3-1 and TRBJ1-1; D is undetermined. The germline gives CDR1 LGHDT, CDR2 YNNKEL (reference sequence). Trimming stripped 0 bases from V and 10 bases from J, with 12 bases between. The CDR3 length is 13 residues. CDR3 region: CASSQEFGRPAFF. The CDR3 DNA reads as TGTGCCAGCAGCCAAGAGTTTGGGAGACCAGCTTTCTTT.

In this sample, this clonotype turned up many times. This chain uses TRBV5-1 with TRBJ2-1; TRBD2 aligns across 7 bases. CDR3 size: 15 residues. CDR1 is SGHRS and CDR2 is YFSETQ in the germline V gene. The junction had 8 bases not matched to a gene; V was cut back by 4 bases and J by 4 bases. CDR3 sequence: CASSPDGGIYNEQFF. The CDR3 DNA sequence: TGCGCCAGCAGCCCGGACGGGGGGATATACAATGAGCAGTTCTTC.

This clonotype turned up a few times. The gene calls are TRBV24-1 and TRBJ2-2; D is ambiguous. The CDR3 sequence is 15 residues long. The germline V gene has CDR1 KGHDR and CDR2 SFDVKD. Deletions cut 4 bases from V and 0 bases from J, with 8 bases between. CDR3 region: CATSDTGSNTGELFF. The CDR3 DNA follows: TGTGCCACCAGTGACACGGGTTCGAACACCGGGGAGCTGTTTTTT.

The chain uses TRBV7-2 and TRBJ2-1, with TRBD1 identical over 9 bases. Germline loops: CDR1 SGHTA, CDR2 FQGNSA. Trimming at V came to 2 bases and at J to 10 bases, leaving 12 bases not matched to a gene. The CDR3 has 16 residues. CDR3 DNA sequence: TGTGCCAGCAGCTTACACCGGGACAGGGTCATGGGGGAGCAGTTCTTC. This codes for CASSLHRDRVMGEQFF.

This chain uses TRBV3-1 with TRBJ2-2; no firm D call. Germline loops: CDR1 LGHDT, CDR2 YNNKEL (reference sequence). The CDR3 consists of 15 residues. Trimming shortened V by 1 base and J by 4 bases, and 10 bases separated the two germline ends. The CDR3 protein is CASSQGGPGTGELFF. As DNA, the CDR3 is TGTGCCAGCAGCCAAGGTGGGCCTGGCACCGGGGAGCTGTTTTTT. The full variable domain, in which reference TRBV3-1 and TRBJ2-2 provide the parts outside the CDR3, is DTAVSQTPKYLVTQMGNDKSIKCEQNLGHDTMYWYKQDSKKFLKIMFSYNNKELIINETVPNRFSPKSPDKAHLNLHINSLELGDSAVYFCASSQGGPGTGELFFGEGSRLTVL.

V is TRBV7-8 and J is TRBJ1-1; TRBD1 is a possible D gene (6 bases). Trimming removed 0 bases at V and 8 bases at J, with 7 bases between. Germline CDR1 SGHVS, CDR2 FQNEAQ. CDR3 size: 12 residues. The CDR3 nucleotides read TGTGCCAGCAGCTTAGCAGACAGGGAAGCTTTCTTT. Translated: CASSLADREAFF.

This clonotype occurred a few times. CDR3 DNA: TGTGCCAGCAGCGTAGACGGGCGGGGCAATGAGCAGTTCTTC. It codes for CASSVDGRGNEQFF. The V and J genes are TRBV9 and TRBJ2-1, with a weak D call TRBD2 (6 bases). The CDR3 sequence is 14 residues long. Germline V gene data show CDR1 as SGDLS and CDR2 as YYNGEE. V dropped 0 bases and J dropped 6 bases, with 10 bases sitting between them. The complete variable domain, with remaining parts taken from reference TRBV9 and TRBJ2-1, reads DSGVTQTPKHLITATGQRVTLRCSPRSGDLSVYWYQQSLDQGLQFLIQYYNGEERAKGNILERFSAQQFPDLHSELNLSSLELGDSALYFCASSVDGRGNEQFFGPGTRLTVL.

This chain links TRBV10-3 with TRBJ2-7, with 12 bases that match TRBD2. Unmatched junction bases numbered 9, after V lost 5 bases and J lost 7 bases. Germline V gene data show CDR1 as ENHRY and CDR2 as SYGVKD. CDR3 length: 15 amino acids. The CDR3 is CAISTGTSGPREQYF. CDR3 nucleotides: TGTGCCATCAGTACCGGGACTAGCGGGCCTCGGGAGCAGTACTTC.

The chain employs TRBV15 and TRBJ1-4; TRBD1 aligns across 7 bases. V trimming: 5 bases; J trimming: 3 bases; junction bases outside the gene matches: 9. The CDR3 extends over 16 amino acids. CDR1 and CDR2 from the germline V gene are LNHNV and YYDKDF (reference sequence). This CDR3 is CATSRQGEGANEKLFF. The CDR3, as DNA: TGTGCCACCAGCCGACAGGGTGAGGGGGCTAATGAAAAACTGTTTTTT.

The genes are TRBV4-1 and TRBJ2-3; D not resolved. Trimming cost V 0 bases and J 4 bases, with 11 bases left between them. The CDR3 runs 15 residues. Germline V gene lookup returns CDR1 MGHRA and CDR2 YSYEKL. The CDR3 DNA sequence: TGCGCCAGCAGCCAAGAGAAACCTCCGGCAGATACGCAGTATTTT. Encoded protein: CASSQEKPPADTQYF.

This clonotype was seen a handful of times. The chain employs TRBV29-1 and TRBJ2-1; 13 bases match TRBD2. V was pared by 5 bases and J by 0 bases, with 16 bases of the junction left unmatched. There are 20 residues in the CDR3. Germline lookup yields CDR1 SQVTM and CDR2 ANQGSEA. CDR3: CSVHLRGTSGISGSYNEQFF. Written as DNA, the CDR3 is TGCAGCGTTCATTTGAGAGGGACTAGCGGGATATCAGGCTCCTACAATGAGCAGTTCTTC.

In this sample, this clonotype turned up a few times. The CDR3 region is CASSGQYNQPQHF. Written as DNA, the CDR3 is TGTGCCAGCAGCGGACAGTACAATCAGCCCCAGCATTTT. The genes are TRBV7-9 and TRBJ1-5; maybe TRBD1 (6 bases). V lost 5 bases and J lost 3, with 8 bases in between. This CDR3 has 13 residues. Germline CDR1 SEHNR, CDR2 FQNEAQ (reference sequence).